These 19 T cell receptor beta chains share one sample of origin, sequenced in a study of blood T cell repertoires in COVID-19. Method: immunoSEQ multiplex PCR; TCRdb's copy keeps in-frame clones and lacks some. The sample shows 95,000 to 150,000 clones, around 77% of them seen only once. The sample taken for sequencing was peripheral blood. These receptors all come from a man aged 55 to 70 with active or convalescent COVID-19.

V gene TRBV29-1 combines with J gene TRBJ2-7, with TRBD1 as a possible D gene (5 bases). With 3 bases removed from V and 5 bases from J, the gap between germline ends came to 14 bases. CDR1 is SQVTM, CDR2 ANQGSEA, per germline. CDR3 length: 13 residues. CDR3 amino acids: CSVDDSLSHEQYF. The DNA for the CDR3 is TGCAGCGTTGATGACAGCTTAAGCCACGAGCAGTACTTC.

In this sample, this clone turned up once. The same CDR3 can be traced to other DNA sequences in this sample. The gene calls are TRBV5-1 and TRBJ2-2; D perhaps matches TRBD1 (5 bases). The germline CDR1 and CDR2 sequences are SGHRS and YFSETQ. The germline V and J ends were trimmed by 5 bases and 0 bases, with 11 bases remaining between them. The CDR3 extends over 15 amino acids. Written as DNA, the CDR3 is TGCGCCAGCAGACCAGGACAAACGAACACCGGGGAGCTGTTTTTT. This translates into CASRPGQTNTGELFF.

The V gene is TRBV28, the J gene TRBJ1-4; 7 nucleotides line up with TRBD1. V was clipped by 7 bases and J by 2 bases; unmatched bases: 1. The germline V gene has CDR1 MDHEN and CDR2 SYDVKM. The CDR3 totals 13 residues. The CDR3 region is CASTGQTNEKLFF. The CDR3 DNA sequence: TGTGCCAGCACGGGACAGACTAATGAAAAACTGTTTTTT.

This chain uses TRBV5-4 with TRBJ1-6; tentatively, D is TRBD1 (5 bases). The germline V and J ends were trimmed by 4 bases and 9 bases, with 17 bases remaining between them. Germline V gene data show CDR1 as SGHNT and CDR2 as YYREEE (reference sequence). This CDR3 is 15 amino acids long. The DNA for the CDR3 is TGTGCCAGCAGCGGAGACTGGGGGGTGGGTTCACCCCTCCACTTT. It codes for CASSGDWGVGSPLHF.

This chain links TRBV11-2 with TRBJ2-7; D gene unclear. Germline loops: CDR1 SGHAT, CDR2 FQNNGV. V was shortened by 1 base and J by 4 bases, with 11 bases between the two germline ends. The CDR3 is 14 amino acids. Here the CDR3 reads CASSLGSGGYEQYF. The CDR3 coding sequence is TGTGCCAGCAGCTTAGGGAGTGGTGGTTACGAGCAGTACTTC.

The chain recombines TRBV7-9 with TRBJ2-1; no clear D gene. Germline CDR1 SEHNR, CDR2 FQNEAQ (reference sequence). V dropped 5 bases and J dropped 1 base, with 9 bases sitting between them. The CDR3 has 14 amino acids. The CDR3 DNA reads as TGTGCCAGCAGCCGAGATTCTTCCTACAATGAGCAGTTCTTC. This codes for CASSRDSSYNEQFF. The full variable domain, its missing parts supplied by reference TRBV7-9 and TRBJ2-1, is DTGVSQNPRHKITKRGQNVTFRCDPISEHNRLYWYRQTLGQGPEFLTYFQNEAQLEKSRLLSDRFSAERPKGSFSTLEIQRTEQGDSAMYLCASSRDSSYNEQFFGPGTRLTVL.

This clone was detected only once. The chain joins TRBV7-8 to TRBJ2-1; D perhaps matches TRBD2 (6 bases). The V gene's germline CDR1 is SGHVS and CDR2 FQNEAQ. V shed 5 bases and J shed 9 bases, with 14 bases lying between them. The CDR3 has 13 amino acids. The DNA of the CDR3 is TGTGCCAGCAGCCTCAAGAGGGGAGGTGAGCAGTTCTTC. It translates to CASSLKRGGEQFF.

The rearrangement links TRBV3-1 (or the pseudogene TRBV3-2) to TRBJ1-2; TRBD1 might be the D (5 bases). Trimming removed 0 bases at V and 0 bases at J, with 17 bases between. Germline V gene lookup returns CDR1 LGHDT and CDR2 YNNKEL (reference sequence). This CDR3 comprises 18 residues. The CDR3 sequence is CASSQEKGREGANYGYTF. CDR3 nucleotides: TGTGCCAGCAGCCAAGAAAAGGGCAGGGAGGGCGCTAACTATGGCTACACCTTC.

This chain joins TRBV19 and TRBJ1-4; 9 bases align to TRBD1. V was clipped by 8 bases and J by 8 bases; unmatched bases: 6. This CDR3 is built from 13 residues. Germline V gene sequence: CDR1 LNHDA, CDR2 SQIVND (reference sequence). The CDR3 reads CASRGQGDEKLFF. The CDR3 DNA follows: TGTGCCAGTCGGGGACAGGGAGACGAAAAACTGTTTTTT.

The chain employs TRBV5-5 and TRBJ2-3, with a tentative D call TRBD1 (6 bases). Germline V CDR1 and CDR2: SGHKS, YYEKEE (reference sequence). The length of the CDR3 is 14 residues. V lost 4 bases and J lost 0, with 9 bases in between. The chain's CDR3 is CASSLDRSTDTQYF. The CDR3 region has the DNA TGTGCCAGCAGCCTAGACAGGAGCACAGATACGCAGTATTTT. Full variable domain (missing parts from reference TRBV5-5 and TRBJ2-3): DAGVTQSPTHLIKTRGQQVTLRCSPISGHKSVSWYQQVLGQGPQFIFQYYEKEERGRGNFPDRFSARQFPNYSSELNVNALLLGDSALYLCASSLDRSTDTQYFGPGTRLTVL.

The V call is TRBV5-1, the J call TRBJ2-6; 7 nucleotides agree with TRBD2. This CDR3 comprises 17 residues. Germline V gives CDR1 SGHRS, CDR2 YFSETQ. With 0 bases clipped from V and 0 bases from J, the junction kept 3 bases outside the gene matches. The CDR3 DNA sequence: TGCGCCAGCAGCTTGGTGCCTAGCGGCTCTGGGGCCAACGTCCTGACTTTC. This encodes CASSLVPSGSGANVLTF.

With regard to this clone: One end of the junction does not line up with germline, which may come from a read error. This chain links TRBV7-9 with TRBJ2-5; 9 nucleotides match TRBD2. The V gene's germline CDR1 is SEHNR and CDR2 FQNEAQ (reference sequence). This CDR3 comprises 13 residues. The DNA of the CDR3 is TGTGCCAGCAGCATAGCGGGAGAAGAGACCCAGTACTTC. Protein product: CASSIAGEETQYF.

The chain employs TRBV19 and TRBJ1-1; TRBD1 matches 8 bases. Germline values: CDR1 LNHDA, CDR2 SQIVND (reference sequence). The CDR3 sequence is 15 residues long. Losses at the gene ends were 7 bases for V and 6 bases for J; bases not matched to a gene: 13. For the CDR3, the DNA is TGTGCCAGTACCCCAAGCCCAGGGGGCGTTTCTGAAGCTTTCTTT. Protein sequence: CASTPSPGGVSEAFF.

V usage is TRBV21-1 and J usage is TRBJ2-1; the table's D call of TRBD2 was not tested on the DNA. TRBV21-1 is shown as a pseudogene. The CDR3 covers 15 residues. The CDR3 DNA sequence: TGTGCCAGCATCCCAGGTGCGGGAGAGGGGGATGAGCAGTTCTTC. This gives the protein CASIPGAGEGDEQFF.

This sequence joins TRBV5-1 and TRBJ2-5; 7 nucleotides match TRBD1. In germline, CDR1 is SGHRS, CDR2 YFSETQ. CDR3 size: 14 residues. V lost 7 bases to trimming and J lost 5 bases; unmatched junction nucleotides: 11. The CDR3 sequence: CASAQGDPSETQYF. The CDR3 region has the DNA TGCGCCAGCGCCCAGGGGGACCCTTCTGAGACCCAGTACTTC.

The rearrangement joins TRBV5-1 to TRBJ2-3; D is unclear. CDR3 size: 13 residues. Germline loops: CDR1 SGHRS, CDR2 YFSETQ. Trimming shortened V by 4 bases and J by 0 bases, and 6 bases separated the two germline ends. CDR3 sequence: CASSPVSTDTQYF. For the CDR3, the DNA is TGCGCCAGCAGCCCCGTTAGCACAGATACGCAGTATTTT.

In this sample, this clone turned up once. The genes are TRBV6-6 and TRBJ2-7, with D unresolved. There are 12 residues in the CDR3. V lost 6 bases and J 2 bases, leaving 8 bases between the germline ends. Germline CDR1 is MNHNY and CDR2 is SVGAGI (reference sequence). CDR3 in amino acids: CASSPGAYEQYF. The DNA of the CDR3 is TGTGCCAGCAGCCCCGGAGCCTACGAGCAGTACTTC.

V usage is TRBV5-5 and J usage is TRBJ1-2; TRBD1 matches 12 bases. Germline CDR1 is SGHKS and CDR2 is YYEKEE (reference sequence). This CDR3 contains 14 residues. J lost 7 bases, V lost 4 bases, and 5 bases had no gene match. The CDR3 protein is CASSTGTGGFGYTF. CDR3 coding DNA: TGTGCCAGCAGCACCGGGACAGGGGGCTTTGGCTACACCTTC.

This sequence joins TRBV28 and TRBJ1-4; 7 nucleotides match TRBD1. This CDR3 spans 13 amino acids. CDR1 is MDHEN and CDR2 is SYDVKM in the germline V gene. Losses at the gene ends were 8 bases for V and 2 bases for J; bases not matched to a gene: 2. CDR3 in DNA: TGTGCCAGCTGGGACAGCACTAATGAAAAACTGTTTTTT. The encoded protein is CASWDSTNEKLFF. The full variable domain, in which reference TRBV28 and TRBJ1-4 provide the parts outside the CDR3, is DVKVTQSSRYLVKRTGEKVFLECVQDMDHENMFWYRQDPGLGLRLIYFSYDVKMKEKGDIPEGYSVSREKKERFSLILESASTNQTSMYLCASWDSTNEKLFFGSGTQLSVL.